This T cell receptor (beta chain) derives from a study of cytomegalovirus exposure and HLA in healthy donors (dated by TCRdb to about 2017). Context from the whole study: An earlier analysis of more than 550 of the donors reported approximately 260 Gb of sequence data and 95 million to 130 million unique TCR beta sequences obtained from 180 million or so T cells. Roughly 290 gigabases of sequencing data and 75 million to 85 million unique TCR sequences made up an early release that covered 500 to 650 HLA-typed donors. The genetic ancestry cluster associated with self-reported Caucasian donors included about 81% of the 350 to 500 genotyped donors. The study was designed to test whether signatures of past pathogen exposure could be identified by cataloging public T cell receptors. The T cell repertoires of several hundred subjects were profiled by immunosequencing and related to cytomegalovirus serostatus. A separate validation cohort of 100 to 150 different subjects was used in addition to the roughly 700-subject first cohort. To predict cytomegalovirus infection status, the study combined high-throughput TCR immunosequencing, statistical association of individual TCRs with disease status, and machine learning. A later analysis re-analyzed previously published TCR beta repertoires from roughly 690 donors and added high-resolution HLA genotyping to study TCR occurrence patterns. Rather than drawing on any new phenotypic data, the later analysis identified candidate immune exposures from TCR beta sequences and the way those sequences occurred across donors. To decide whether each TCR beta V gene segment behaved as functional or pseudogenic, an earlier analysis of some 600 of the donors relied on high-throughput TCR beta sequencing. Donor age, sex, ethnicity and CMV serostatus were collected together with the repertoire data. In a later genetic analysis, genome-wide SNP genotypes for about three fifths of the roughly 670 donors were used, and that subset was treated as a discovery cohort. Every discovery cohort repertoire had been produced on one sequencing platform. HLA typing included class I and class II loci at four-digit resolution. Typing coverage varied by locus: roughly 620-640 donors for A, B, C, DRB1 and DQB1; more than 500 for DQA1; about 590 for DPA1; approximately 450 for DPB1. Roughly five DR-DQ haplotypes were handled as single units for association and clustering, since linkage in the cohort was strong. On average, 235,054 unique TCR beta nucleotide sequences were sequenced per donor among fewer than 500 genotyped donors of the cohort, with roughly 18% of those sequences being non-productive.

The full study reports these points: The earlier analysis of 587 of the donors excluded some 15 rarely observed V segments, including chromosome 9 orphons, because counts were too low. The sequencing pipeline was judged likely to have produced a cluster of highly shared sequence variants as a technical artifact. In both the original and validation cohorts, the classifier was reported to diagnose cytomegalovirus status with high specificity and sensitivity. An association between a missense DCLRE1C variant and V-gene and J-gene trimming of TCR beta chains was found in a later genetic analysis and replicated in an independent cohort. Because the 87-base-pair reads could not distinguish some IMGT-functional V segments, including TRBV6-2 and TRBV6-3, those segments were excluded. Roughly uniform sequencing depth across donors was assumed in presence/absence analyses, although this assumption may not hold. According to a later analysis, TCR association rates differed among HLA loci, with DRB1 alleles showing the most associated TCRs and HLA-C alleles showing the fewest. Only TCR beta chains were sequenced in this cohort, and the absence of alpha or paired-chain data limited detectable features. Correlated functional status among segregating V segments might reflect linkage disequilibrium, but an unknown experimental factor could not be ruled out. The authors suggested that the approach could potentially be extended to other disease states and immunological phenotypes. In vitro tests confirmed that a few of the cytomegalovirus-associated TCR beta chains recognize cytomegalovirus antigens. CMV serostatus was the only immune exposure information available for the cohort. Because some donors lacked HLA typing at each locus, the association tests relied only on the typed subset. A further reported finding was that TCR beta sequences accurately predicted the HLA-A and HLA-B alleles for most subjects in the first cohort. Compared with the 666-donor mean, donors in an Asian-associated ancestry cluster had fewer N-insertions in productive TCRs, according to a later genetic analysis. Specific HLA alleles were associated with 16,951 TCR beta sequences at a false discovery rate of 0.05 in a later analysis. A total of 150 or so TCR beta chains were listed by the study as associated with cytomegalovirus. In a later analysis, HLA-associated TCR beta chains showed more clonal expansion and lower generation probabilities than non-associated chains that were equally common. In a later analysis, most CMV-associated TCR beta chains were found to appear HLA-restricted, with HLA associations seemingly driven largely by CMV exposure. In a later analysis, several top co-occurrence clusters were reported to appear linked to parvovirus B19, influenza, CMV and Epstein-Barr virus. An earlier analysis of approximately 590 of the donors showed that most TCR beta V segments appeared in productive rearrangements either about 90% or about 30% of the time, which broadly matched IMGT annotations. Strong co-occurrence of HLA alleles, especially DR and DQ, made assigning TCR associations to individual alleles difficult. While some public TCRs were present in many individuals, most TCR sequences turned up only very rarely across donors.

In total, roughly 670 healthy bone marrow donors made up the cohort. At the time of sampling, every cohort member was nominally healthy, though immune exposures that went unrecorded were likely present. The donor was CMV seronegative and belonged to the group of over 350 seronegative cohort members. A peripheral blood sample was collected from each donor, and TCR beta sequencing was performed on peripheral blood mononuclear cells. Genomic DNA extraction from the blood cell samples was performed with the Qiagen DNeasy Blood Extraction Kit. Libraries were constructed by the immunoSEQ multiplex PCR assay. A mixture of 60 forward primers for TCR Vbeta segments and 13 reverse primers for TCR Jbeta segments was used in the multiplex PCR. The CDR3 region of rearranged TCR beta genes was amplified from genomic DNA with a multiplex PCR assay. Amplified TCR beta libraries were sequenced as 87-base-pair reads on the Illumina HiSeq System. Under the source paper's analysis protocol: Across the 500 to 850 repertoires, a later analysis counted approximately 83 million unique TCR beta chains, 8.5 million to 12 million of which were shared by at least two donors. To remove PCR and sequencing errors, raw reads were error-corrected and collapsed into unique sequences using a nearest-neighbor algorithm that merged closely related sequences. Alignment of CDR3 sequences to IMGT reference sequences was used to assign V, D and J gene segments. For a sequence to be retained, at least a six-nucleotide match to both a V gene segment and a J gene segment was required. Rearrangements were called productive when the CDR3 lacked stop codons and stayed in frame with V and J; all others were non-productive. CDR3 was defined according to IMGT convention as the region running from the second conserved V-encoded cysteine to the conserved J-encoded phenylalanine. The earlier analysis of fewer than 750 of the donors excluded sequences that lacked an unambiguous match to a single V gene segment. In an earlier analysis of 587 of the donors, V segments were called functional above 56.7% productive rearrangements and were called segregating when the between-donor standard deviation exceeded 5%. A statistical classification framework was developed to diagnose cytomegalovirus status using the catalog of TCR beta chain sequences. In a later analysis, V and J genes were assigned by comparing TCR nucleotide sequences against IMGT/GENE-DB human TR gene sequences. A later analysis assigned CDR3 sequences and most-parsimonious VDJ recombination scenarios with the TCRdist pipeline. In a later analysis, every TCR beta chain was defined by the combination of its CDR3 amino acid sequence and its V-gene family, and reads without a unique V-gene family were dropped. In a later analysis, 450 to 600 highly shared, low-generation-probability nucleotide sequences were removed to address suspected cross-contamination and a sequencing artifact. For each public chain, a later analysis derived a clonal expansion index from normalized ranks of inferred template counts within each repertoire. A later analysis computed generation probabilities with a VDJ recombination model fitted to out-of-frame rearrangements, and checked the results against IGoR. A later analysis scored TCR-TCR, TCR-HLA and TCR-CMV co-occurrence with hypergeometric tests, applying a repertoire-size bias correction to TCR pairs. In a later analysis, false discovery rates were estimated by permuting HLA or CMV assignments 20 times. In a later analysis, co-occurring TCRs were grouped with DBSCAN, and TCRdist sequence similarity was added when clustering was performed within HLA-allele-positive subsets. For co-occurrence clustering, repertoires with fewer than 30,000 or more than 120,000 public chains were excluded, along with roughly 5 repertoires with anomalous nucleotide sharing. This is the immuneACCESS table as TCRdb keeps it, with only in-frame sequences that have V and J called. A part of the clones is gone; compared with another copy, unresolved V genes explain less than half, and the rest is unexplained. D and trimming come from the DNA, and the V and J calls and clone size come from that table. The table of this sample itemizes about 96,000 clones. Just under 3.5% of the sample belongs to the ten largest clones.

On this clone: Its recognized antigen is unknown.

Sequences ENHRY (CDR1) and SYGVKD (CDR2) are obtained from the germline V gene. The CDR3 goes from the cysteine to the phenylalanine over 17 residues. The only DNA kept is the CDR3, 51 bases in frame from the first base. After removal of 10 bases from V and 0 bases from J, the junction retains 13 bases not matched to a gene. Sequencing used PBMCs. The V gene is TRBV10-3 and the J gene is TRBJ2-2; TRBD2 aligns with 8 central bases. The TCR was taken from a woman aged 25 to 45 in good health and CMV-seronegative. The CDR3 sequence is CATSRWLAGPNTGELFF. Here is the DNA: TGTGCCACCTCGAGGTGGCTAGCGGGCCCGAACACCGGGGAGCTGTTTTTT.